A single count supports the clone carrying this T cell receptor (beta chain). A much larger clonotype is one base distant, so this may be a read error. Assay: immunoSEQ multiplex PCR; the TCRdb copy retains only in-frame clones and omits some. The profile shows some 49,000 clones, 85% of them singletons. V lost 2 bases and J 1 base, leaving 6 bases between the germline ends. Germline V lookup: CDR1 SEHNR, CDR2 FQNEAQ (reference sequence). The CDR3 is 14 amino acids. These data come from a study of OX40 agonist ivuxolimab in advanced cancers. The V gene is TRBV7-9, the J gene TRBJ1-3; tentatively, D is TRBD1 (6 bases). The sample consisted of CD4+ or CD8+ T cells sorted from blood, taken in a trial of the OX40 agonist ivuxolimab. The sequence was collected from an adult with an advanced solid tumor such as melanoma, head and neck, liver or kidney cancer. The CDR3 loop is CASSLQGSGNTIYF. The CDR3 DNA sequence: TGTGCCAGCAGCTTACAGGGGTCTGGAAACACCATATATTTT.